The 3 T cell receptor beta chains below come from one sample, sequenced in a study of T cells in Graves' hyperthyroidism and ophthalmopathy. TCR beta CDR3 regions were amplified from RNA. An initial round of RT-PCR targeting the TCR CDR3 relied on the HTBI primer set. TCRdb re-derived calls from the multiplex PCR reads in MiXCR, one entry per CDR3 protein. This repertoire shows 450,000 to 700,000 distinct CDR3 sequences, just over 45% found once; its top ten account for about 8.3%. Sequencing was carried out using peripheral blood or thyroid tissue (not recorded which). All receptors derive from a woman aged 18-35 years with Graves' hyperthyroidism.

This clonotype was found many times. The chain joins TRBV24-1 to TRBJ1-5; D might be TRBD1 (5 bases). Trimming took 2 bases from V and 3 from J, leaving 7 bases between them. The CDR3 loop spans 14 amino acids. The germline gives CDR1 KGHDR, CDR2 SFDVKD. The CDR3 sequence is CATSDSGHNQPQHF. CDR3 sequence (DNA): TGTGCCACCAGTGATTCCGGACACAATCAGCCCCAGCATTTT.

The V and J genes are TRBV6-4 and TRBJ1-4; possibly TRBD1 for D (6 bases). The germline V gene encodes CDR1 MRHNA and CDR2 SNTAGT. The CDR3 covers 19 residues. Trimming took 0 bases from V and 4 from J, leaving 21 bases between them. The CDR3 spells CASSDSVAWGGGLNEKLFF. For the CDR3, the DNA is TGTGCCAGCAGTGACTCCGTTGCCTGGGGGGGCGGACTTAATGAAAAACTGTTTTTT.

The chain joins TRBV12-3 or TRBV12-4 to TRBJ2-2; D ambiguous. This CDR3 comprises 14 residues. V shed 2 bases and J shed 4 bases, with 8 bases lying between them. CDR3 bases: TGTGCCAGCAGTTTACCCCTTCGCACCGGGGAGCTGTTTTTT. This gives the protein CASSLPLRTGELFF.